The clone carrying this T cell receptor (beta chain) came up many times. The antigen is not known. Investigators prepared the TCR beta libraries by applying iRepertoire HTBI primers and Arm-PCR of CDR3 regions. Via MiXCR, TCRdb re-called the multiplex PCR reads, giving one row per CDR3 protein. The data hold more than 400,000 distinct CDR3 sequences, with 15% to 20% observed a single time. The time point: newly diagnosed GD, antithyroid drugs for less than 3 months. Construction of the TCR library relied on RNA isolated from PBMCs. The entry originates in a study of regulatory T cells in long-lasting Graves disease. Across the whole study: Prior antithyroid drug treatment in newly diagnosed Graves' patients lasted under 3 months. Study-level points and caveats: Persistent Graves' patients showed less TCR diversity than newly diagnosed ones.

These data were also reused for a study on T cells in Graves' hyperthyroidism and ophthalmopathy. That paper notes: Researchers ran a first-round RT-PCR on the TCR CDR3 using the HTBI primer set. Blood also held most thyroid clonotypes expanded beyond 0.001.

This clonotype was sampled from a woman between 25 and 40 years old with Graves disease. The sample in question was peripheral blood mononuclear cells (PBMCs), obtained at new diagnosis, from a patient treated with antithyroid drugs.

Here the CDR3 DNA reads TGTGCCTGGAGTACCCAAGAGACCCAGTACTTC. This sequence encodes CAWSTQETQYF. The rearrangement links TRBV30 to TRBJ2-5; D is uncertain. The CDR3 loop spans 11 amino acids. CDR1 is GTSNPN and CDR2 is SVGIG in the germline V gene (reference sequence). The V end lost 2 bases, the J end lost 1 base, and 2 bases lay between the germline ends.